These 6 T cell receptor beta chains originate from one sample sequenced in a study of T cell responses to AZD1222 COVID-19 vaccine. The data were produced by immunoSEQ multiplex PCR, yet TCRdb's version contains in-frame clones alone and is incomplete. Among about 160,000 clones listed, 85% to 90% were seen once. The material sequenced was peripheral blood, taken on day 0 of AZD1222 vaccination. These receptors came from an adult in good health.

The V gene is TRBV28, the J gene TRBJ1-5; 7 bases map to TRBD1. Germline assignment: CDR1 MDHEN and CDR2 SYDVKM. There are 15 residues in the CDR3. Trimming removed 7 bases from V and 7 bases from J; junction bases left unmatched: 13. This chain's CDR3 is CASITTGEGGQPQHF. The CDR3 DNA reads TGTGCCAGCATTACCACAGGGGAGGGAGGCCAGCCCCAGCATTTT.

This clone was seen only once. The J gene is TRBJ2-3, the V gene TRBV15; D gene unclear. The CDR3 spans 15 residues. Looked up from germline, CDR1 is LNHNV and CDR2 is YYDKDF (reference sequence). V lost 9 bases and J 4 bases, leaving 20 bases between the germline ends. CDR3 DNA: TGTGCCACGCGTACAGAACCAGAGGCTGCAGATACGCAGTATTTT. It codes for CATRTEPEAADTQYF.

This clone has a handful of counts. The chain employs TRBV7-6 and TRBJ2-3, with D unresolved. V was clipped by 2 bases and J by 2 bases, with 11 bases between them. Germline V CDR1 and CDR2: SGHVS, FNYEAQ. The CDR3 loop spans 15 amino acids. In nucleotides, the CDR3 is TGTGCCAGCAGCTTACTCGGCCAGAACACAGATACGCAGTATTTT. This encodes CASSLLGQNTDTQYF. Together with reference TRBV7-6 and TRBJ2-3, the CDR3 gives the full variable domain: GAGVSQSPRYKVTKRGQDVALRCDPISGHVSLYWYRQALGQGPEFLTYFNYEAQQDKSGLPNDRFSAERPEGSISTLTIQRTEQRDSAMYRCASSLLGQNTDTQYFGPGTRLTVL.

CDR3 sequence: CASSFGTSGTDTQYF. CDR3 DNA: TGTGCCAGCAGCTTTGGTACTAGCGGCACAGATACGCAGTATTTT. The chain is built from TRBV5-4 and TRBJ2-3; 7 bases line up with TRBD2. CDR3 length: 15 amino acids. J gave up 1 base and V 2 bases, and 4 bases lay outside the gene matches. Germline CDR1 is SGHNT and CDR2 is YYREEE (reference sequence).

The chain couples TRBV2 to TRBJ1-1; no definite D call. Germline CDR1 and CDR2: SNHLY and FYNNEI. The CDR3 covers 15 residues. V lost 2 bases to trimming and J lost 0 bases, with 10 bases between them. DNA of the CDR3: TGTGCCAGCAGTGAATACGGACTTATGAACACTGAAGCTTTCTTT. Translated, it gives CASSEYGLMNTEAFF.

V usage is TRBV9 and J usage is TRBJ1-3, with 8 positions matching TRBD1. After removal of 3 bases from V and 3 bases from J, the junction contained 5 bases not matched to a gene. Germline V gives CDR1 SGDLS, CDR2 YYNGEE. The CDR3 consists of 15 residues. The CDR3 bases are TGTGCCAGCAGCGGAGACAGGGGCGGTGGAAACACCATATATTTT. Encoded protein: CASSGDRGGGNTIYF.